The clone carrying this T cell receptor beta chain was observed many times. As yet, its antigen is unknown. The sample originates from a study of CD8 T cells in ankylosing spondylitis. Study results and caveats: A TCR beta motif made of about 8 highly homologous variants seemed typical of ankylosing spondylitis blood.

This CDR3 is 15 amino acids long. The germline V and J ends were trimmed by 3 bases and 0 bases, with 9 bases remaining between them. Germline V CDR1 and CDR2: LGHNA, YSLEER. From the 5' RACE reads, TCRdb called clonotypes with MiXCR, one entry per CDR3 protein. The data contain approximately 100,000 distinct CDR3 sequences, almost 8.5% of them seen just once; the ten biggest clones take up 8.5% to 10%. Material for sequencing was blood, either unsorted or a sorted T cell fraction (not recorded which). This TCR came from a male donor with ankylosing spondylitis or in good health (not recorded which). The J gene is TRBJ2-4, the V gene TRBV4-3, with no clear D. CDR3 amino acids: CASSHFSTAKNIQYF. CDR3 sequence (DNA): TGCGCCAGCAGCCACTTTTCAACAGCCAAAAACATTCAGTACTTC.